The TCR beta chain under discussion was sequenced for a study of T cell changes during pregnancy in multiple sclerosis. CDR1 is SGHVS and CDR2 is FNYEAQ in the germline V gene. The V end lost 1 base, the J end lost 4 bases, and 11 bases lay between the germline ends. The CDR3 consists of 16 residues. Only in-frame clones appear in the TCRdb table, and some are missing; sequencing was by immunoSEQ multiplex PCR. The sample lists 40,000 to 50,000 clones, around 93% occurring once. The V and J genes are TRBV7-6 and TRBJ2-6; tentative D call: TRBD2 (5 bases). The sequences come from CD8+ T cells from peripheral blood mononuclear cells, collected in the first trimester of pregnancy. This receptor was obtained from a female donor with multiple sclerosis, enrolled in a pregnancy study. CDR3 protein: CASSLDGRGGANVLTF. CDR3 in DNA: TGTGCCAGCAGCTTAGATGGCCGAGGGGGGGCCAACGTCCTGACTTTC.